The 29 T cell receptor beta chains below were found in one sample sequenced in a study of graft-versus-host responses after intestinal transplantation. Only in-frame clones appear in the TCRdb table, and some are missing; sequencing was by immunoSEQ multiplex PCR. The profile shows fewer than 45,000 clones, about 91% of them singletons. Sequences were derived from PBMCs, sampled 524 days after transplant. All receptors come from a human patient who received an intestinal transplant, so some T cells may come from the graft donor.

This chain joins TRBV9 and TRBJ2-2; 9 bases are a match to TRBD2. The V and J ends lost 0 bases and 10 bases, in that order; junction bases with no gene match: 25. Germline assignment: CDR1 SGDLS and CDR2 YYNGEE. This CDR3 region has 21 residues. CDR3 region: CASSVGWHRRLTSGLKQELFF. The CDR3 nucleotides read TGTGCCAGCAGCGTAGGATGGCATAGGAGGCTGACTAGCGGCCTTAAGCAGGAGCTGTTTTTT.

This chain joins TRBV9 and TRBJ2-1; the D call may be TRBD1 or TRBD2 (5 bases each). Germline values: CDR1 SGDLS, CDR2 YYNGEE. Trimming removed 4 bases from V and 6 bases from J, with 32 bases in between. This CDR3 has 20 amino acids. The CDR3 DNA follows: TGTGCCAGCAGCCCGCTTCCCTATTTGGGGGACCGAACCCCCGGCAATGAGCAGTTCTTC. The encoded protein is CASSPLPYLGDRTPGNEQFF.

This clone was counted once. The rearrangement links TRBV4-3 to TRBJ2-2; TRBD2 matches 12 bases. The CDR3 extends over 15 amino acids. Losses at the gene ends were 4 bases for V and 5 bases for J; bases not matched to a gene: 2. From germline, CDR1 is LGHNA and CDR2 YSLEER. CDR3 region: CASSPGTSGTGELFF. The CDR3 DNA sequence: TGCGCCAGCAGCCCGGGGACTAGCGGGACCGGGGAGCTGTTTTTT.

The rearrangement links TRBV11-2 to TRBJ2-7; tentative D call: TRBD2 (6 bases). Germline assignment: CDR1 SGHAT and CDR2 FQNNGV. The CDR3 consists of 13 residues. V dropped 0 bases and J dropped 6 bases, with 9 bases sitting between them. The CDR3 sequence: CASSLDAGGEQYF. The CDR3 nucleotides read TGTGCCAGCAGCTTAGACGCCGGGGGCGAGCAGTACTTC.

This chain uses TRBV28 with TRBJ1-1; D is uncertain. Germline-derived CDR1 and CDR2 are MDHEN and SYDVKM. The CDR3 length is 13 residues. Trimming shortened V by 5 bases and J by 1 base, and 8 bases separated the two germline ends. CDR3 amino acids: CASSPPWNTEAFF. The CDR3 nucleotides read TGTGCCAGCAGTCCACCCTGGAACACTGAAGCTTTCTTT.

V usage is TRBV4-1 and J usage is TRBJ2-3; weak D call: TRBD2 (6 bases). Trimming took off 1 base at V and 0 bases at J, with 11 bases between the two ends. The germline CDR1 and CDR2 sequences are MGHRA and YSYEKL. The CDR3 has 16 residues. CDR3: CASSQGAGSSTDTQYF. DNA for the CDR3: TGCGCCAGCAGCCAAGGGGCGGGATCTAGCACAGATACGCAGTATTTT.

V and J are TRBV6-5 and TRBJ2-3; D is tentatively TRBD1 or TRBD2 (5 bases each). Germline lookup yields CDR1 MNHEY and CDR2 SVGAGI. V was pared by 7 bases and J by 3 bases, with 14 bases between. The CDR3 is made up of 14 amino acids. In DNA form, the CDR3 reads TGTGCCAGCACCCCCCGGGACGGTACAGATACGCAGTATTTT. This sequence encodes CASTPRDGTDTQYF.

V is TRBV5-1 and J is TRBJ2-3; maybe TRBD2 (6 bases). Germline V gives CDR1 SGHRS, CDR2 YFSETQ. This CDR3 is 14 amino acids long. With 7 bases removed from V and 3 bases from J, the gap between germline ends came to 15 bases. CDR3 region: CASSAGLWTDTQYF. Here the CDR3 DNA reads TGCGCCAGCTCGGCGGGATTGTGGACAGATACGCAGTATTTT.

This clone was seen just once. V usage is TRBV9 and J usage is TRBJ2-1; 9 bases line up with TRBD1. The V gene's germline CDR1 is SGDLS and CDR2 YYNGEE. This CDR3 contains 18 residues. V was clipped by 3 bases and J by 6 bases; unmatched bases: 16. The CDR3 loop is CASSATLGQGGISNEQFF. The CDR3, as DNA: TGTGCCAGCAGCGCCACCCTGGGACAGGGAGGAATTTCCAATGAGCAGTTCTTC.

The genes are TRBV5-3 and TRBJ1-2; maybe TRBD1 (5 bases). TRBV5-3 is given ORF status, its function remaining uncertain. Trimming pared 5 bases from V and 6 bases from J, leaving 11 bases between. This CDR3 region has 12 residues. The CDR3 sequence: CARRVGGDGYTF. The CDR3 coding sequence is TGTGCCAGAAGGGTCGGAGGGGATGGCTACACCTTC.

The gene calls are TRBV4-2 and TRBJ2-7, with D perhaps TRBD2 (6 bases). Trimming removed 4 bases at V and 3 bases at J, with 13 bases between. The CDR3 covers 14 residues. Germline CDR1 LGHNA, CDR2 YNFKEQ. CDR3 sequence: CASSPFSGDYEQYF. In DNA, the CDR3 is TGTGCCAGCAGCCCATTTAGCGGAGACTACGAGCAGTACTTC.

The rearrangement links TRBV9 to TRBJ2-2, with D unresolved. The length of the CDR3 is 14 residues. CDR1 and CDR2 (germline): SGDLS, YYNGEE. Trimming stripped 0 bases from V and 4 bases from J, with 7 bases between. The CDR3 DNA reads as TGTGCCAGCAGCGTAGCCTCATCCACCGGGGAGCTGTTTTTT. Translating gives CASSVASSTGELFF.

This chain links TRBV4-1 with TRBJ1-6; 7 bases align to TRBD1. The germline CDR1 and CDR2 sequences are MGHRA and YSYEKL. With 2 bases clipped from V and 0 bases from J, the junction kept 7 bases outside the gene matches. This CDR3 is built from 18 residues. The CDR3 DNA reads TGCGCCAGCAGCCAACCCCGACAGGGTGGCTCCTATAATTCACCCCTCCACTTT. Translation: CASSQPRQGGSYNSPLHF.

The chain uses TRBV14 and TRBJ1-2; maybe TRBD1 (5 bases). The V and J ends lost 0 bases and 4 bases respectively, with 12 bases between them. The CDR3 is 15 residues long. Germline CDR1 SGHDN, CDR2 FVKESK. The CDR3 region has the DNA TGTGCCAGCAGCCAAGAGACAGAGAGCCCCTATGGCTACACCTTC. It codes for CASSQETESPYGYTF.

Of note for this clone: One junction end does not reproduce the germline sequence, and a read error may be involved. J is TRBJ1-5 and V is TRBV19, with TRBD1 as a possible D gene (5 bases). CDR3 length equals 17 residues. Germline lookup yields CDR1 LNHDA and CDR2 SQIVND (reference sequence). For the CDR3, the DNA is TGTGCCAGTACTTTCAGGGCCGGTCAAAAAACCAATCAGCCCCAACATTTT. It encodes CASTFRAGQKTNQPQHF.

This clone was recorded a few times. The chain employs TRBV15 and TRBJ1-2, with a tentative D call TRBD1 (5 bases). From germline, CDR1 is LNHNV and CDR2 YYDKDF (reference sequence). Trimming took 1 base from V and 6 from J, leaving 12 bases between them. The CDR3 is made up of 14 amino acids. CDR3 loop: CATSRGRGEDGYTF. CDR3 sequence (DNA): TGTGCCACCAGCAGAGGGAGAGGGGAGGATGGCTACACCTTC.

This chain links TRBV5-8 with TRBJ1-4; 7 bases fit TRBD1. The germline CDR1 and CDR2 sequences are SGHTS and YDEGEE. The CDR3 extends over 13 amino acids. V dropped 7 bases and J dropped 12; count of bases not matched to a gene: 12. CDR3 sequence reads: CASEKGLRGELFF. As DNA, the CDR3 is TGTGCCAGCGAAAAGGGGCTCAGGGGGGAACTGTTTTTT.

CDR3 DNA: TGTGCCAGCAGTGGCACCGGGGAGCTGTTTTTT. It translates to CASSGTGELFF. The chain is built from TRBV6-1 and TRBJ2-2; D gene unclear. V was shortened by 4 bases and J by 4 bases, with 1 base between the two germline ends. The CDR3 is 11 amino acids. CDR1 and CDR2 (germline): MNHNS, SASEGT.

The chain recombines TRBV27 with TRBJ1-1, with D tentatively TRBD1 (5 bases). The CDR3 spans 14 residues. Germline loops: CDR1 MNHEY, CDR2 SMNVEV (reference sequence). Deletions cut 2 bases from V and 4 bases from J, with 11 bases between. DNA of the CDR3: TGTGCCAGCAGTTTAAGTTTGGGGGGCACTGAAGCTTTCTTT. This sequence encodes CASSLSLGGTEAFF.

This clone was detected only once. CDR3 DNA sequence: TGTGCCAGCAGTTTAGGCCCGAAAGGCTACACCTTC. Encoded protein: CASSLGPKGYTF. The rearrangement links TRBV28 to TRBJ1-2; no firm D call. The CDR3 runs 12 residues. V lost 2 bases and J 8 bases, leaving 9 bases between the germline ends. Germline-derived CDR1 and CDR2 are MDHEN and SYDVKM.

This chain uses TRBV6-5 with TRBJ1-1, with D possibly being TRBD1 (5 bases). The CDR3 has 15 amino acids. Germline CDR1 reads MNHEY; CDR2 reads SVGAGI. Trimming removed 0 bases at V and 5 bases at J, with 13 bases between. The CDR3 DNA is TGTGCCAGCAGTTACTCGGGGGTTGTGAGGACTGAAGCTTTCTTT. Its protein product is CASSYSGVVRTEAFF.

The chain employs TRBV6-5 and TRBJ2-1; 11 nucleotides align to TRBD1. This CDR3 region has 15 residues. Germline V CDR1 and CDR2: MNHEY, SVGAGI. V lost 5 bases to trimming and J lost 3 bases; unmatched junction nucleotides: 3. CDR3 nucleotide sequence: TGTGCCAGCAGTAGGACAGGGGGCGACTACAATGAGCAGTTCTTC. It specifies CASSRTGGDYNEQFF.

This clone was detected once. This chain joins TRBV5-1 and TRBJ2-7, with unresolved D. Trimming removed 0 bases from V and 3 bases from J, with 4 bases in between. Germline lookup yields CDR1 SGHRS and CDR2 YFSETQ. The CDR3 extends over 12 amino acids. Written as DNA, the CDR3 is TGCGCCAGCAGCTTGGGGAACTACGAGCAGTACTTC. Translation: CASSLGNYEQYF.

The V and J genes are TRBV4-2 and TRBJ2-1; perhaps TRBD2 as D (5 bases). The CDR3 is made up of 14 amino acids. V lost 3 bases and J lost 5, with 11 bases in between. Germline values: CDR1 LGHNA, CDR2 YNFKEQ. The CDR3 spells CASSHVALDNEQFF. DNA for the CDR3: TGTGCCAGCAGCCACGTAGCGTTAGACAATGAGCAGTTCTTC.

The CDR3 DNA reads as TGTGCCAGCAGTGAGCTTCGGGGGAATGAGCAGTTCTTC. It encodes CASSELRGNEQFF. V and J are TRBV2 and TRBJ2-1; D is perhaps TRBD2 (6 bases). Trimming stripped 3 bases from V and 7 bases from J, with 10 bases between. The CDR3 is 13 amino acids. CDR1 is SNHLY, CDR2 FYNNEI, per germline.

The chain uses TRBV18 and TRBJ1-2, with a weak D call TRBD1 (6 bases). V dropped 2 bases and J dropped 8 bases, with 9 bases sitting between them. The CDR3 is made up of 12 amino acids. From germline, CDR1 is KGHSH and CDR2 LQKENI. For the CDR3, the DNA is TGTGCCAGCTCACCATCAGGGGACGGCTACACCTTC. Protein product: CASSPSGDGYTF.

This chain links TRBV29-1 with TRBJ2-7; D is unclear. The CDR3 has 13 amino acids. Trimming cost V 0 bases and J 3 bases, with 9 bases left between them. Germline V CDR1 and CDR2: SQVTM, ANQGSEA. CDR3 in amino acids: CSVEDHKSYEQYF. DNA for the CDR3: TGCAGCGTTGAAGATCATAAGAGCTACGAGCAGTACTTC.

V usage is TRBV9 and J usage is TRBJ2-5; 11 bases align to TRBD2. This CDR3 has 15 amino acids. V shed 4 bases, J shed 2 bases, and the junction held 4 bases outside the gene matches. The germline CDR1 and CDR2 sequences are SGDLS and YYNGEE. The CDR3 DNA follows: TGTGCCAGCAGCTCTAGCGGGAGGAGGCAAGAGACCCAGTACTTC. This gives the protein CASSSSGRRQETQYF.

The V gene is TRBV18, the J gene TRBJ1-3, with 7 positions matching TRBD1. The CDR3 covers 14 residues. Germline CDR1 is KGHSH and CDR2 is LQKENI. Trimming cost V 0 bases and J 4 bases; bases outside gene matches: 0. The CDR3 is CASSPPTGGNTIYF. The CDR3 DNA reads TGTGCCAGCTCACCACCGACAGGGGGAAACACCATATATTTT.